A single sample is the source of the 10 T cell receptor beta chains below, sequenced in a study of cytotoxic CD8 clonotypes in ibrutinib-treated CLL. The assay was immunoSEQ multiplex PCR, and TCRdb's table has in-frame clones only and misses some. The sample records a few hundred thousand clones, roughly 67% being singletons. Sample: PBMCs, taken after 36 months of ibrutinib treatment. These receptors were collected from a human donor with chronic lymphocytic leukemia.

This clone has a handful of counts. The chain joins TRBV10-2 to TRBJ2-1; 7 bases match TRBD1. With 6 bases clipped from V and 5 bases from J, the junction kept 13 bases outside the gene matches. Looked up from germline, CDR1 is WSHSY and CDR2 is SAAADI. CDR3 length: 16 residues. The CDR3 here is CASSPTGSLGDNEQFF. CDR3 in DNA: TGCGCCAGCAGCCCGACAGGGAGTTTAGGGGACAATGAGCAGTTCTTC.

In this sample, this clone turned up a few times. The rearrangement joins TRBV5-1 to TRBJ1-1; no definite D call. V shed 2 bases and J shed 5 bases, with 13 bases lying between them. Germline-derived CDR1 and CDR2 are SGHRS and YFSETQ. CDR3 size: 14 residues. DNA for the CDR3: TGCGCCAGCAGCTTCGGGAAAGAGTCGACTGAAGCTTTCTTT. Translation gives CASSFGKESTEAFF.

This clone was observed a handful of times. This sequence joins TRBV6-4 and TRBJ1-1, with TRBD1 identical over 7 bases. Trimming removed 6 bases from V and 4 bases from J; junction bases left unmatched: 5. This CDR3 has 13 amino acids. Looked up from germline, CDR1 is MRHNA and CDR2 is SNTAGT. In DNA, the CDR3 is TGTGCCAGCAGACAAGACAGGGTCACTGAAGCTTTCTTT. Its translation is CASRQDRVTEAFF.

CDR3 DNA sequence: TGTGCCAGCTCTCCGACAGGGGACGGAGCTTTCTTT. Encoded protein: CASSPTGDGAFF. The chain employs TRBV18 and TRBJ1-1, with 8 bases lining up with TRBD1. The CDR3 extends over 12 amino acids. V trimming: 6 bases; J trimming: 10 bases; junction bases outside the gene matches: 7. The V gene's germline CDR1 is KGHSH and CDR2 LQKENI. The variable domain in full, completed from reference TRBV18 and TRBJ1-1, reads NAGVMQNPRHLVRRRGQEARLRCSPMKGHSHVYWYRQLPEEGLKFMVYLQKENIIDESGMPKERFSAEFPKEGPSILRIQQVVRGDSAAYFCASSPTGDGAFFGQGTRLTVV.

V and J are TRBV18 and TRBJ1-1, with 11 bases that match TRBD1. With 3 bases clipped from V and 1 base from J, the junction kept 1 base outside the gene matches. There are 15 residues in the CDR3. CDR1 and CDR2 from the germline V gene are KGHSH and LQKENI. The CDR3 is CASSPGQGANTEAFF. CDR3 coding DNA: TGTGCCAGCTCACCCGGACAGGGGGCGAACACTGAAGCTTTCTTT.

This clone was counted many times. The chain is built from TRBV28 and TRBJ2-7, with D possibly called TRBD1 or TRBD2 (5 bases each). Germline CDR1 reads MDHEN; CDR2 reads SYDVKM. This CDR3 is built from 13 residues. V gave up 6 bases and J gave up 2 bases, with 11 bases separating them. The CDR3 region is CASRRGGTYEQYF. The CDR3 DNA sequence: TGTGCCAGCAGGAGGGGTGGCACCTACGAGCAGTACTTC.

This clone was observed at least ten times. Other DNA sequences in the sample encode the same CDR3. The J gene is TRBJ2-1, the V gene TRBV11-2; D remains ambiguous. This CDR3 comprises 10 residues. Germline V gene sequence: CDR1 SGHAT, CDR2 FQNNGV. The V end lost 3 bases, the J end lost 6 bases, and 0 bases lay between the germline ends. CDR3 in amino acids: CASSFNEQFF. In DNA, the CDR3 is TGTGCCAGCAGCTTCAATGAGCAGTTCTTC.

V and J are TRBV7-9 and TRBJ1-5, with D perhaps matching TRBD1 (5 bases). Trimming cost V 2 bases and J 12 bases, with 11 bases left between them. This CDR3 has 12 residues. Germline lookup yields CDR1 SEHNR and CDR2 FQNEAQ (reference sequence). The CDR3 spells CASSLSGGNQHF. The CDR3, as DNA: TGTGCCAGCAGCTTATCTGGGGGTAACCAGCATTTT.

This clone has more than one count but fewer than ten. This sequence joins TRBV9 and TRBJ1-2; D unresolved. With 0 bases removed from V and 4 bases from J, the gap between germline ends came to 13 bases. The CDR3 extends over 15 amino acids. Germline assignment: CDR1 SGDLS and CDR2 YYNGEE. The CDR3 nucleotides read TGTGCCAGCAGCGTAGAATGGGATCCGGGCTATGGCTACACCTTC. Its translation is CASSVEWDPGYGYTF.

The chain has TRBV6-5 and TRBJ2-3; tentative D call: TRBD2 (6 bases). Germline V lookup: CDR1 MNHEY, CDR2 SVGAGI. Trimming pared 0 bases from V and 7 bases from J, leaving 17 bases between. CDR3 length: 16 amino acids. The CDR3 region is CASSYSSGPGRYTQYF. As DNA, the CDR3 is TGTGCCAGCAGTTACTCGAGCGGGCCGGGGAGATATACGCAGTATTTT.